The present T cell receptor (beta chain) was sequenced within a study of human T cells and chemical hapten exposure. Study-wide points: PT1 expanded TCR counts and patch test score correlated positively.

The V end lost 1 base, the J end lost 8 bases, and 13 bases lay between the germline ends. The CDR3 has 14 amino acids. Germline-derived CDR1 and CDR2 are SGDLS and YYNGEE. Each CDR3 protein gets one entry after TCRdb re-called the RACE reads with MiXCR. The sample holds 50,000 to 70,000 distinct CDR3 sequences, 9.5% to 10% seen once. A note on this clonotype: Its target is not known.

Noted time point: pre-sensitization, week 0. The treatment was: therapeutic diphenylcyclopropenone sensitization with weekly scalp DPC. The sequence came from a man aged 35 to 55 with alopecia areata. Some clones in this sample may be carry-over from other donors' samples. J is TRBJ2-1 and V is TRBV9; D might be TRBD2 (6 bases). Sample: whole blood, taken in connection with sensitization to the hapten diphenylcyclopropenone (DPC). CDR3 sequence (DNA): TGTGCCAGCAGCGTAAGACCGGGGGAACATGAGCAGTTCTTC. Its protein product is CASSVRPGEHEQFF.